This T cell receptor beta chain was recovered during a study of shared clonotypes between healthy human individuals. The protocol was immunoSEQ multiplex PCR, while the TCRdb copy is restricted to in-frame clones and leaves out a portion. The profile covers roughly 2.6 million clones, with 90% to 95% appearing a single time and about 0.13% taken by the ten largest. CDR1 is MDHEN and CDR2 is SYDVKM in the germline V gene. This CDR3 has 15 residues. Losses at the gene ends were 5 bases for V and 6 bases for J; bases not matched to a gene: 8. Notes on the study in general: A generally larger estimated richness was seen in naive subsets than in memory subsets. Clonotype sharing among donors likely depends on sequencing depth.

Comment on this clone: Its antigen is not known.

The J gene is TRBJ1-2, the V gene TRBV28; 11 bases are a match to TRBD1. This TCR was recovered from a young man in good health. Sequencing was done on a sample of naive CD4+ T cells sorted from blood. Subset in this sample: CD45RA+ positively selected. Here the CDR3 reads CASSHGQGAVHGYTF. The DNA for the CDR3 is TGTGCCAGCAGTCACGGACAGGGGGCTGTACATGGCTACACCTTC.